Listed below are T cell receptor beta chains from one sample, sequenced in a study of T cell responses to AZD1222 COVID-19 vaccine. Here immunoSEQ multiplex PCR was the method, and the copy in TCRdb shows in-frame clones only, minus some. The profile shows about 210,000 clones, roughly 94% of them singletons. The material sequenced was peripheral blood, taken 28 days after the second dose of the MenACWY control vaccine. The receptors were gathered from an adult who received the MenACWY meningococcal vaccine as a control. The conserved cysteine and the conserved F or W are not part of the CDR3 here.

TRBV10-3	TRBJ2-3	AISEDRGLRDTQY
TRBV3-1/TRBV3-2	TRBJ1-5	ASSSEGSNQPQH
TRBV6-1	TRBJ1-1	ASRETGVVTEAF
TRBV12-3/TRBV12-4	TRBJ2-3	ASSSGTGRTQY
TRBV12-3/TRBV12-4	TRBJ2-5	ASSSGVQETQY
TRBV6-5	TRBJ2-1	ASSSGFEQF
TRBV6-5	TRBJ1-6	AIESSLAGKSPLH
TRBV12-3/TRBV12-4	TRBJ2-1	ASSQEYNEQF
TRBV19	TRBJ1-2	ASSIAAGGGAGYT
TRBV5-1	TRBJ2-2	ASSLRNTGELF
TRBV9	TRBJ1-3	ASSQRVQGSSGNTIY
TRBV4-3	TRBJ2-3	ASSQGLAGVTDTQY
TRBV30	TRBJ1-6	AWCRGPEVTPLH
TRBV7-8	TRBJ2-7	ASSLVGSEQY
TRBV10-3	TRBJ2-3	AISEFQTDTQY
TRBV9	TRBJ2-2	ASSVTDRNTGELF
TRBV7-9	TRBJ2-6	ASSSLAGGSGANVLT
TRBV2	TRBJ1-2	ASIGQYGYT
TRBV6-5	TRBJ1-6	ASSRQGSSPLH
TRBV7-2	TRBJ2-2	ASSPNQGRTGELF
TRBV28	TRBJ2-2	ASSPAQDAGELF
TRBV29-1	TRBJ2-3	SVTGVVTDTQY
TRBV18	TRBJ2-5	ASSTLETQY
TRBV6-5	TRBJ1-2	ASSYSGSYT
TRBV7-9	TRBJ1-1	ASSIGSVRLYTEAF
TRBV4-3	TRBJ2-7	ASSQEGTSVEQY
TRBV6-2/TRBV6-3	TRBJ2-1	ASSPPGQGYEQF
TRBV10-3	TRBJ1-3	AIRLTPTSGNTIY
TRBV9	TRBJ2-3	ASSPRKGSDTQY
TRBV28	TRBJ1-4	ASSLKLGSTNEKLF
TRBV28	TRBJ2-3	ASSVRRTDTQY
TRBV7-9	TRBJ1-2	ASSSQAGWDGYT
TRBV19	TRBJ1-1	ASSKPAMNTEAF
TRBV7-6	TRBJ2-5	ASSTGTSTQETQY
TRBV7-9	TRBJ1-2	ASSRTENYGYT
TRBV9	TRBJ2-5	ASSPGALTAETQY
TRBV7-8	TRBJ2-1	ASSLETHNEQF
TRBV6-5	TRBJ2-6	ASSYGGTGANVLT
TRBV2	TRBJ2-1	ASSAASGGQQF
TRBV2	TRBJ2-7	ASSEGDVSYEQY
TRBV11-1	TRBJ1-2	ASSSGEIYGYT
TRBV19	TRBJ2-1	ASSTTKISYNEQF
TRBV2	TRBJ2-7	ASKGAGNEQY
TRBV19	TRBJ1-4	ASRRQGDEKLF
TRBV28	TRBJ1-1	ASRKNTEAF
TRBV11-3	TRBJ2-2	ASSLAGKNTGELF
TRBV25-1	TRBJ2-7	ASSVGSSYEQY
TRBV19	TRBJ2-3	ATTDRTDTQY
TRBV4-1	TRBJ2-3	ASSQRLAGDITDTQY
TRBV19	TRBJ2-1	ASRGTSGPNEQF
TRBV7-9	TRBJ1-4	ASSPGTAKEKLF
TRBV30	TRBJ2-2	AWSPGGQRGLSGELF
TRBV6-4	TRBJ1-1	ASSDDRDTEAF
TRBV9	TRBJ2-2	ASSLRLAGLNGELF
TRBV19	TRBJ2-7	ASSEIGTGPHEQY
TRBV6-5	TRBJ1-1	ASSYDRSTEAF
TRBV28	TRBJ1-5	ASSADREDQPQH
TRBV30	TRBJ2-1	AWSEGTTSYNEQF
TRBV2	TRBJ2-7	ASSDRLSHEQY
TRBV5-1	TRBJ2-7	ASRYRSGGAYEQY